This T cell receptor beta chain was captured in a study of human T cells and chemical hapten exposure. Whole-study context: TCR yields per sample varied mostly from small pooled library volume differences.

The junction had 7 bases not matched to a gene; V was cut back by 6 bases and J by 1 base. This CDR3 is built from 15 residues. Germline V gene data show CDR1 as MNHNY and CDR2 as SVGAGI (reference sequence). Many counts were recorded for this clonotype. Time point indicated: patch test 1, 2 weeks after DPC sensitization. Treatment defined: therapeutic diphenylcyclopropenone sensitization with weekly scalp DPC. The authors extracted total RNA from unfractionated whole blood. TCRdb reprocessed the RACE reads with MiXCR, giving one entry per CDR3 protein. The sample has 42,000 or so distinct CDR3 sequences, under 5% seen once.

This specimen consisted of whole blood, obtained in connection with sensitization to the hapten diphenylcyclopropenone (DPC). V is TRBV6-6 and J is TRBJ2-7, with 9 positions matching TRBD2. The receptor comes from a man aged 45-60 years with alopecia areata. Some clones in this sample may be carry-over from other donors' samples. CDR3 coding DNA: TGTGCCAGCAGGACCGGGACTAGCTATTCCTACGAGCAGTACTTC. Amino acids: CASRTGTSYSYEQYF.